This entry features one T cell receptor beta chain sequence. Germline assignment: CDR1 ENHRY and CDR2 SYGVKD. There are 14 residues in the CDR3. The V and J ends lost 1 base and 7 bases, in that order; junction bases with no gene match: 4. The data are from a study of blood T cell repertoires in COVID-19. Study as a whole: Some COVID-19 samples were acute and others convalescent; all came from the United States, Italy and Spain. T cells, B-cell-depleted T cells, or PBMCs supplied cDNA or gDNA.

Seattle enrolled patients during active infection and tracked them longitudinally. Data came from immunoSEQ multiplex PCR; TCRdb stores just in-frame clones and leaves some out. The sample lists around 60,000 clones, 65% to 80% occurring once. The sequenced material came from peripheral blood. The TCR was taken from a man aged 30 to 39 with COVID-19, enrolled during active disease. The gene calls are TRBV10-3 and TRBJ1-1, with 9 positions matching TRBD1. CDR3 amino acids: CAISELDRGIEAFF. The CDR3 nucleotides read TGTGCCATCAGTGAGTTGGACAGGGGTATTGAAGCTTTCTTT.